The T cell receptor beta chain described here comes from a study of cytomegalovirus exposure and HLA in healthy donors. Study information: Genotyping showed 70% to 90% of approximately 430 donors falling in the Caucasian-associated ancestry cluster. Regarding the study as a whole: In the analysis, some V segments, TRBV6-2 and TRBV6-3 included, were excluded as indistinguishable. The productive fraction for most TCR beta V segments was about 90% or about 30% in an earlier analysis.

The CDR3 length is 16 residues. The ends lost 6 bases at V and 10 bases at J; junction bases unmatched: 14. Germline V lookup: CDR1 SEHNR, CDR2 FQNEAQ (reference sequence). Donors sampled were nominally healthy, though unrecorded immune exposures were likely. As concerns this clone: Its cognate antigen is unknown.

The PCR contained 60 Vbeta and 13 Jbeta primers. Sequenced by immunoSEQ multiplex PCR; TCRdb stores in-frame clones only, minus some. The table lists about 120,000 clones, less than 80% of them singletons, with 7.5% to 9.5% in the top ten. This TCR came from a woman aged 40-49 years in good health and CMV-seropositive. The sequenced material came from PBMCs. The rearrangement uses TRBV7-9 and TRBJ1-6; 8 bases fit TRBD1. This CDR3 reads CASRHTTGGLLSPLHF. CDR3 DNA: TGTGCCAGCAGACATACTACAGGGGGGCTGCTCTCACCCCTCCACTTT.